This T cell receptor beta chain was identified in a study of T cells in Graves' hyperthyroidism and ophthalmopathy. Template material for amplifying TCR beta CDR3 regions consisted of RNA transcripts. With the HTBI primer set, the TCR CDR3 went through a first round of RT-PCR. TCRdb independently ran MiXCR on the multiplex PCR reads; one entry per CDR3 protein. The table has approximately 400,000 distinct CDR3 sequences, approximately 19% seen once. Germline CDR1 and CDR2: MDHEN and SYDVKM. With 7 bases removed from V and 5 bases from J, the gap between germline ends came to 12 bases. This CDR3 spans 13 amino acids. The study left out patients who had uncontrolled infection, other autoimmune disease, pregnancy or lactation. Ten or more counts support this clonotype.

The V gene is TRBV28, the J gene TRBJ1-5; the D is unclear. The receptor was derived from a woman between 18 and 29 years old with Graves' hyperthyroidism. Sequencing was done on a sample of blood. The CDR3 DNA reads TGTGCCAGCACCAGATACGGCTATCAGCCCCAGCATTTT. Protein product: CASTRYGYQPQHF. Complete variable domain (other parts from reference TRBV28 and TRBJ1-5): DVKVTQSSRYLVKRTGEKVFLECVQDMDHENMFWYRQDPGLGLRLIYFSYDVKMKEKGDIPEGYSVSREKKERFSLILESASTNQTSMYLCASTRYGYQPQHFGDGTRLSIL.